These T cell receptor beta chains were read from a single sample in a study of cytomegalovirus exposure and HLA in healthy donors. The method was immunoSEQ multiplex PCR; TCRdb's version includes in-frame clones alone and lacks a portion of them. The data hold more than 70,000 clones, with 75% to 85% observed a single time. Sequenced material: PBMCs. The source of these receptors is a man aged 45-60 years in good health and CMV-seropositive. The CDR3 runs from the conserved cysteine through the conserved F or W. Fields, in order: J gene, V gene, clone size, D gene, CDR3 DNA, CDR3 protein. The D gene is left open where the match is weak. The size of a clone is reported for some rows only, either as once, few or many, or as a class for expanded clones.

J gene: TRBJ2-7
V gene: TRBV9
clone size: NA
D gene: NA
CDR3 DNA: TGTGCCAGCAGCGTAGTTGCGGAGGGGACCTACGAGCAGTACTTC
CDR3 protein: CASSVVAEGTYEQYF

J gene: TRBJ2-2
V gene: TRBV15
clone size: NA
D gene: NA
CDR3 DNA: TGTGCCACCAGCAGCCCTAGCAACCCCCGAACCGGGGAGCTGTTTTTT
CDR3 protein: CATSSPSNPRTGELFF

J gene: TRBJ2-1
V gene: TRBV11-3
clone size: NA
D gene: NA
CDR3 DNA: TGTGCCAGCAGCTTAGGGCCGAATGAGCAGTTCTTC
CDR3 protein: CASSLGPNEQFF

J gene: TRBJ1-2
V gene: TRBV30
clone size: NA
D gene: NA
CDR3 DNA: TGTGCCTGGTTCGCAATTCAGGGGAACTATGGCTACACCTTC
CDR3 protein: CAWFAIQGNYGYTF

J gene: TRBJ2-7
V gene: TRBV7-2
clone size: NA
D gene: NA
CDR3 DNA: TGTGCCAGCAGCTTAGGACGGGGTTCCTACGAGCAGTACTTC
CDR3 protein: CASSLGRGSYEQYF

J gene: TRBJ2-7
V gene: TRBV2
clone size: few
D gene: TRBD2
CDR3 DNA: TGTGCCAGCCGTCAAACTAGCGGGGAGTCCGGCGAGCAGTACTTC
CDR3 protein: CASRQTSGESGEQYF

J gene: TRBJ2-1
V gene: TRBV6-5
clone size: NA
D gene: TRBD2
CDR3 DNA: TGTGCCAGCAGTTCGGGACTAGCGGGAGGGTACAATGAGCAGTTCTTC
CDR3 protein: CASSSGLAGGYNEQFF

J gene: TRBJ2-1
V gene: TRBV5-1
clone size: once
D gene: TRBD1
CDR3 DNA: TGCGCCAGCAGCGGAAGACAGGGGGTGGACAATGAGCAGTTCTTC
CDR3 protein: CASSGRQGVDNEQFF

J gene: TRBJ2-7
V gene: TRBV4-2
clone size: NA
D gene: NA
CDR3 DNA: TGTGCCAGCAGCCAAGAAGGTCTAGCGAGTCTCTACGAGCAGTACTTC
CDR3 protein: CASSQEGLASLYEQYF

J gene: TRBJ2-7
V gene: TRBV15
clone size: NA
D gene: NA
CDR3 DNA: TGTGCCACCAGCAGATTACAGACCTACGAGCAGTACTTC
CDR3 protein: CATSRLQTYEQYF

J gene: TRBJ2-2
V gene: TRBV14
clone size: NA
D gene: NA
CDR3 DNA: TGTGCCAGCAGCCGTCAGGGGCGAACGAACACCGGGGAGCTGTTTTTT
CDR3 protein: CASSRQGRTNTGELFF

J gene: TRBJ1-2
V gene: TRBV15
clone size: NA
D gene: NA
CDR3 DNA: TGTGCCACCAGCTTCCAAGGCATAAGGGGTACTAACTATGGCTACACCTTC
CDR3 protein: CATSFQGIRGTNYGYTF

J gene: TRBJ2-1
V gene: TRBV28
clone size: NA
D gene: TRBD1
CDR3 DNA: TGTGCCAGCAGTTTGGGCTATACAGGGGGCCTAGGAACCAATGAGCAGTTCTTC
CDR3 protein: CASSLGYTGGLGTNEQFF

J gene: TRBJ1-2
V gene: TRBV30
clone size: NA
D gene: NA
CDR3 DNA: TGTGCCTGGAGCGCCGGACTTTACTATGGCTACACCTTC
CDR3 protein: CAWSAGLYYGYTF

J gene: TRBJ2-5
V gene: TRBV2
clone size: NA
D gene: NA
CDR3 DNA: TGTGCCAGCAGTGAGCGGGCTAGCGCAGTGAAGAGACAAGAGACCCAGTACTTC
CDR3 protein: CASSERASAVKRQETQYF

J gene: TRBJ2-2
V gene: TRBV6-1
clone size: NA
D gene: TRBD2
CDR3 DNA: TGTGCCAGCAGTCGGGAGGCGAACACCGGGGAGCTGTTTTTT
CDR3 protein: CASSREANTGELFF

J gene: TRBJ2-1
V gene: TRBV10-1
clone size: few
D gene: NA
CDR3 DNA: TGCGCCAGCAGTCTGACTGGTTATGACAATGAGCAGTTCTTC
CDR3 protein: CASSLTGYDNEQFF

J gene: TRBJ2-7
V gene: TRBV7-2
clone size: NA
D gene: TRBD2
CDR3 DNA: TGTGCCAGCAGCTTAGTTGGCGGGAGAAACGAGCAGTACTTC
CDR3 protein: CASSLVGGRNEQYF

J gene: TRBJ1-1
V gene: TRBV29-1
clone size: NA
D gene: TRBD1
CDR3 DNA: TGCAGCGTTCGAACAGGGGCTAGCACTGAAGCTTTCTTT
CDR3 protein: CSVRTGASTEAFF

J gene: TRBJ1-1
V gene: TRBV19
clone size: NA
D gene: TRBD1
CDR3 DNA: TGTGCCAGTAGTATCTCTGGGACAGGGGATGAAGCTTTCTTT
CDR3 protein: CASSISGTGDEAFF

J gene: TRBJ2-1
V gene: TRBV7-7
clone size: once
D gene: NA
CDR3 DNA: TGTGCTAGCAGCTTGGGGCAGGGGAACAATGAGCAGTTCTTC
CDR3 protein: CASSLGQGNNEQFF

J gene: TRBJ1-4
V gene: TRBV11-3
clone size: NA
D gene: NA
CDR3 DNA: TGTGCCAGCAGCTTAGGAATAGGCGCCCAGGATTTCGAAAAACTGTTTTTT
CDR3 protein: CASSLGIGAQDFEKLFF

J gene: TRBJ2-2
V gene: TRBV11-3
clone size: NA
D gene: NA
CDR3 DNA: TGTGCCAGCAGCCCTTTTGTAGACACCGGGGAGCTGTTTTTT
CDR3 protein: CASSPFVDTGELFF